A single sample is the source of the 24 T cell receptor beta chains below, sequenced in a study of CD8+ T cells in alopecia areata. Extracted from the samples, RNA was reverse transcribed into cDNA to serve as the sequencing template. Produced via immunoSEQ multiplex PCR; TCRdb's table is partial and in-frame only. The repertoire has 130,000 to 150,000 clones, about four fifths of them found once; the top ten carry around a quarter. Treatment denoted: oral pan-JAK inhibitor, 5-10 mg twice daily. Sample: CD8+ T cells sorted from blood, taken at week 4, from a patient treated with tofacitinib. The receptors come from a human donor with alopecia areata.

This clone was counted between two and nine times. This sequence joins TRBV11-1 and TRBJ2-2; 7 bases align to TRBD1. V shed 5 bases and J 4 bases; nucleotides not matched to a gene: 7. CDR1 SGHAT and CDR2 FQDESV come from the germline V gene (reference sequence). CDR3 length: 15 amino acids. CDR3 nucleotide sequence: TGTGCCAGCAGCCCTGGGCAGGGGGTCACCGGGGAGCTGTTTTTT. Protein product: CASSPGQGVTGELFF.

J is TRBJ2-4 and V is TRBV9; D remains unclear. This CDR3 spans 14 amino acids. CDR1 is SGDLS, CDR2 YYNGEE, per germline. V lost 2 bases and J lost 0, with 6 bases in between. The CDR3 protein is CASSVGIAKNIQYF. CDR3 coding DNA: TGTGCCAGCAGCGTGGGGATAGCCAAAAACATTCAGTACTTC. The full variable domain, completed using reference TRBV9 and TRBJ2-4, is DSGVTQTPKHLITATGQRVTLRCSPRSGDLSVYWYQQSLDQGLQFLIQYYNGEERAKGNILERFSAQQFPDLHSELNLSSLELGDSALYFCASSVGIAKNIQYFGAGTRLSVL.

This clone was seen only once. The CDR3 bases are TGTGCCAGCTCACTGGCTAGCGGGGCTTTGGATACGCAGTATTTT. It specifies CASSLASGALDTQYF. The chain combines TRBV18 with TRBJ2-3, with 9 nucleotides matching TRBD2. Losses at the gene ends were 4 bases for V and 6 bases for J; bases not matched to a gene: 8. This CDR3 is built from 15 residues. Germline CDR1 KGHSH, CDR2 LQKENI. Based on the CDR3 plus reference TRBV18 and TRBJ2-3, the full variable domain is NAGVMQNPRHLVRRRGQEARLRCSPMKGHSHVYWYRQLPEEGLKFMVYLQKENIIDESGMPKERFSAEFPKEGPSILRIQQVVRGDSAAYFCASSLASGALDTQYFGPGTRLTVL.

The chain links TRBV13 to TRBJ2-5, with 14 bases identical to TRBD2. This CDR3 has 17 residues. J was trimmed by 1 base and V by 6 bases; bases with no gene match: 7. Per germline, CDR1 PRHDT and CDR2 FYEKMQ (reference sequence). CDR3 residues: CASRQGTSGGFQETQYF. The CDR3 DNA sequence: TGTGCCAGCAGGCAGGGGACTAGCGGGGGCTTCCAAGAGACCCAGTACTTC.

The CDR3 region is CASSLETGESYEQYF. Here the CDR3 DNA reads TGCGCCAGCAGCTTGGAGACAGGGGAATCCTACGAGCAGTACTTC. The chain joins TRBV5-1 to TRBJ2-7; 8 nucleotides line up with TRBD1. V gave up 0 bases and J gave up 1 base; unmatched junction bases: 3. There are 15 residues in the CDR3. CDR1 and CDR2 from the germline V gene are SGHRS and YFSETQ.

The chain joins TRBV15 to TRBJ1-5; 7 bases are shared with TRBD1. The CDR3 contains 13 residues. The germline V gene has CDR1 LNHNV and CDR2 YYDKDF (reference sequence). Losses at the gene ends were 4 bases for V and 7 bases for J; bases not matched to a gene: 4. CDR3 DNA: TGTGCCACCAGCAAAGGGGGCGCACAGCCCCAGCATTTT. This translates into CATSKGGAQPQHF.

V gene TRBV19 combines with J gene TRBJ1-2; TRBD1 matches at 9 bases. The germline gives CDR1 LNHDA, CDR2 SQIVND (reference sequence). The CDR3 covers 14 residues. Losses at the gene ends were 3 bases for V and 3 bases for J; bases not matched to a gene: 2. CDR3 loop: CASSIGTGHYGYTF. The CDR3 nucleotides read TGTGCCAGTAGTATCGGGACAGGGCACTATGGCTACACCTTC. The full variable domain, completed using reference TRBV19 and TRBJ1-2, is DGGITQSPKYLFRKEGQNVTLSCEQNLNHDAMYWYRQDPGQGLRLIYYSQIVNDFQKGDIAEGYSVSREKKESFPLTVTSAQKNPTAFYLCASSIGTGHYGYTFGSGTRLTVV.

The chain joins TRBV7-9 to TRBJ2-1; no clear D. Per germline, CDR1 SEHNR and CDR2 FQNEAQ (reference sequence). The CDR3 runs to 13 residues. V was trimmed by 1 base and J by 5 bases, leaving 6 bases between them. The CDR3 reads CASSLVGDNEQFF. CDR3 in DNA: TGTGCCAGCAGCTTAGTAGGTGACAATGAGCAGTTCTTC.

The chain recombines TRBV2 with TRBJ1-5; TRBD1 matches 12 bases. The CDR3 is made up of 14 amino acids. In germline, CDR1 is SNHLY, CDR2 FYNNEI. The junction had 3 bases not matched to a gene; V was cut back by 6 bases and J by 6 bases. CDR3 sequence (DNA): TGTGCCAGCAGCGGGACAGGGGGCATTCAGCCCCAGCATTTT. Amino acids: CASSGTGGIQPQHF.

The genes are TRBV4-1 and TRBJ1-5, with TRBD1 identical over 8 bases. Germline values: CDR1 MGHRA, CDR2 YSYEKL. The junction had 13 bases not matched to a gene; V was cut back by 2 bases and J by 10 bases. The CDR3 consists of 16 residues. CDR3 DNA sequence: TGCGCCAGCAGCCAATTCTTGGACAGGGTCTCGGCACCCCAGCATTTT. Protein: CASSQFLDRVSAPQHF.

The chain employs TRBV5-1 and TRBJ2-7; 7 bases match TRBD1. Germline CDR1 is SGHRS and CDR2 is YFSETQ. The CDR3 is made up of 14 amino acids. With 4 bases clipped from V and 3 bases from J, the junction kept 7 bases outside the gene matches. The DNA for the CDR3 is TGCGCCAGCAGCGTTACAGACAGGGTCTACGAGCAGTACTTC. Translation: CASSVTDRVYEQYF.

The chain is built from TRBV5-1 and TRBJ2-7; D perhaps matches TRBD2 (5 bases). Trimming removed 4 bases at V and 0 bases at J, with 11 bases between. Per germline, CDR1 SGHRS and CDR2 YFSETQ. This CDR3 region has 14 residues. Here the CDR3 DNA reads TGCGCCAGCAGCCCGGGGAGCTTCTCCTACGAGCAGTACTTC. It is translated as CASSPGSFSYEQYF.

V usage is TRBV4-1 and J usage is TRBJ1-2; D unclear. Germline V lookup: CDR1 MGHRA, CDR2 YSYEKL. The CDR3 runs 15 residues. The V gene lost 1 base and the J gene lost 3 bases, with 12 bases spanning the gap. For the CDR3, the DNA is TGCGCCAGCAGCCAAGGCGTCAGCACCGACTATGGCTACACCTTC. Translation gives CASSQGVSTDYGYTF.

V gene TRBV15 combines with J gene TRBJ1-5; 10 positions match TRBD1. The V and J ends lost 3 bases and 6 bases, in that order; junction bases with no gene match: 2. The CDR3 sequence is 14 residues long. The germline gives CDR1 LNHNV, CDR2 YYDKDF (reference sequence). The CDR3 spells CATSRTGGIQPQHF. The CDR3 nucleotides are TGTGCCACCAGCAGGACAGGGGGCATTCAGCCCCAGCATTTT.

V usage is TRBV19 and J usage is TRBJ2-1; 11 bases align to TRBD2. V lost 5 bases, J lost 3 bases, and 6 bases stayed unmatched. The V gene's germline CDR1 is LNHDA and CDR2 SQIVND (reference sequence). The CDR3 covers 16 residues. The CDR3: CASSPGTSGIYNEQFF. CDR3 DNA: TGTGCCAGTAGTCCGGGGACTAGCGGAATCTACAATGAGCAGTTCTTC.

V and J are TRBV19 and TRBJ2-3, with 8 nucleotides matching TRBD2. Germline V gives CDR1 LNHDA, CDR2 SQIVND (reference sequence). CDR3 length equals 15 residues. The J segment lost 2 bases and the V segment lost 5 bases, leaving 6 bases of the junction unmatched. The CDR3 nucleotides are TGTGCCAGTAGTGCCGGGACTAGAAACACAGATACGCAGTATTTT. Translating it yields CASSAGTRNTDTQYF.

CDR3 region: CASSQRDDQETQYF. CDR3 nucleotide sequence: TGTGCCAGCAGTCAAAGGGACGATCAAGAGACCCAGTACTTC. The gene calls are TRBV27 and TRBJ2-5; D may be TRBD1 or TRBD2 (5 bases each). V shed 5 bases and J shed 2 bases, with 12 bases lying between them. The CDR3 has 14 amino acids. The germline V gene has CDR1 MNHEY and CDR2 SMNVEV (reference sequence).

V usage is TRBV11-2 and J usage is TRBJ2-1; possibly TRBD2 for D (5 bases). V shed 2 bases and J shed 5 bases, with 7 bases lying between them. This CDR3 has 13 amino acids. Germline V gives CDR1 SGHAT, CDR2 FQNNGV. The CDR3 region has the DNA TGTGCCAGCAGCTTACTAGCCGACAATGAGCAGTTCTTC. This sequence encodes CASSLLADNEQFF.

Here the CDR3 DNA reads TGTGCCAGTAGTCTCCGGGTAGGGGAAGGAACCGAGCAGTACTTC. This encodes CASSLRVGEGTEQYF. V is TRBV19 and J is TRBJ2-7; D is perhaps TRBD1 (5 bases). Between the trimmed V and J ends, which lost 5 bases and 6 bases, there was a span of 20 bases. Germline V CDR1 and CDR2: LNHDA, SQIVND (reference sequence). There are 15 residues in the CDR3.

There are a few counts of this clone. CDR3 residues: CASSLVGYGQRYQETQYF. The CDR3 region has the DNA TGTGCCAGCAGCTTGGTTGGATATGGACAGAGGTACCAAGAGACCCAGTACTTC. V usage is TRBV5-4 and J usage is TRBJ2-5; a weak D match, TRBD1 (6 bases). Germline values: CDR1 SGHNT, CDR2 YYREEE (reference sequence). The V and J ends lost 0 bases and 0 bases respectively, with 18 bases between them. CDR3 size: 18 residues. The full variable domain, its missing parts supplied by reference TRBV5-4 and TRBJ2-5, is ETGVTQSPTHLIKTRGQQVTLRCSSQSGHNTVSWYQQALGQGPQFIFQYYREEENGRGNFPPRFSGLQFPNYSSELNVNALELDDSALYLCASSLVGYGQRYQETQYFGPGTRLLVL.

The genes are TRBV19 and TRBJ2-5; D remains ambiguous. This CDR3 comprises 15 residues. V shed 8 bases and J shed 1 base, with 17 bases lying between them. CDR1 is LNHDA and CDR2 is SQIVND in the germline V gene (reference sequence). DNA for the CDR3: TGTGCCAGTCAACCCGGACGCTACCCCCAAGAGACCCAGTACTTC. Residues: CASQPGRYPQETQYF.

The rearrangement joins TRBV5-4 to TRBJ2-1, with a possible D match to TRBD1 (5 bases). This CDR3 contains 12 residues. Trimming removed 2 bases from V and 10 bases from J, with 10 bases in between. CDR1 and CDR2 from the germline V gene are SGHNT and YYREEE (reference sequence). CDR3 protein: CASSFGGAEQFF. CDR3 DNA sequence: TGTGCCAGCAGCTTTGGTGGGGCAGAGCAGTTCTTC. The full variable domain, in which reference TRBV5-4 and TRBJ2-1 provide the parts outside the CDR3, is ETGVTQSPTHLIKTRGQQVTLRCSSQSGHNTVSWYQQALGQGPQFIFQYYREEENGRGNFPPRFSGLQFPNYSSELNVNALELDDSALYLCASSFGGAEQFFGPGTRLTVL.

The rearrangement joins TRBV7-6 to TRBJ1-2, with D possibly matching TRBD1 (5 bases). The V end was cut by 0 bases, the J end by 7 bases, with 9 bases between. The germline V gene has CDR1 SGHVS and CDR2 FNYEAQ. The CDR3 spans 13 residues. This CDR3 reads CASSLAGGSGYTF. The CDR3 DNA follows: TGTGCCAGCAGCTTAGCTGGGGGATCTGGCTACACCTTC.

V is TRBV29-1 and J is TRBJ2-1; 9 bases are a match to TRBD2. The V gene's germline CDR1 is SQVTM and CDR2 ANQGSEA. V was clipped by 3 bases and J by 8 bases; unmatched bases: 14. The CDR3 runs to 16 residues. This CDR3 reads CSVDGVWRGGMDEQFF. The CDR3 DNA follows: TGCAGCGTTGATGGGGTATGGCGGGGGGGCATGGATGAGCAGTTCTTC.